This T cell receptor (beta chain) was retrieved from a study of T cell clonality in common variable immunodeficiency. The study, taken as a whole, reports: Shared TCRbeta clones were fewer between CVID subjects than controls. TCRbeta clonality was increased in CVID versus healthy controls. Reportedly, TCR beta sequences from common variable immunodeficiency showed fewer deletions and N-nucleotide insertions.

Germline V gives CDR1 MNHEY, CDR2 SVGEGT. CDR3 length: 14 residues. J gave up 2 bases and V 6 bases, and 6 bases lay outside the gene matches. Equal genomic DNA amounts from CVID and control samples were sequenced. TCRdb keeps only in-frame clones here, not all; method: immunoSEQ multiplex PCR. Listed for the sample are around 57,000 clones, none seen a single time. In its sample, this clone was seen many times. Its antigen remains unidentified. The read halts 3 residues ahead of the CDR3 end, with the missing end drawn from the germline J gene. This sequence was found in a person aged 18-70 years in good health. The source material was peripheral blood mononuclear cells. V is TRBV6-2 or TRBV6-3 and J is TRBJ2-5, with 7 bases matching TRBD1. The chain's CDR3 is CASRPGQIQETQYF. The part of the CDR3 DNA that was read is TGTGCCAGCAGACCGGGACAGATACAAGAGACC.